These 2 T cell receptor beta chains were all obtained from the same sample, sequenced in a study of PD-1 blockade in mismatch repair-deficient tumors. Sequenced by immunoSEQ multiplex PCR; TCRdb stores in-frame clones only, minus some. This table has some 70,000 clones, approximately 80% appearing once. The sequencing here drew on peripheral blood, taken 2 weeks after starting pembrolizumab. These receptors were obtained from an adult with mismatch repair-deficient cancer.

The chain recombines TRBV30 with TRBJ1-1; D remains ambiguous. V lost 2 bases and J 5 bases, leaving 6 bases between the germline ends. The CDR3 is made up of 11 amino acids. CDR1 and CDR2 (germline): GTSNPN, SVGIG (reference sequence). CDR3 DNA sequence: TGTGCCTGGAGTCGGGAAACTGAAGCTTTCTTT. Translating it yields CAWSRETEAFF.

V usage is TRBV6-1 and J usage is TRBJ2-1; no reliable D call. Germline V lookup: CDR1 MNHNS, CDR2 SASEGT. V was shortened by 3 bases and J by 8 bases, with 17 bases between the two germline ends. The CDR3 consists of 15 residues. The CDR3: CASSDTPGLDYEQFF. The CDR3 DNA reads TGTGCCAGCAGTGATACCCCCGGCCTAGACTATGAGCAGTTCTTC.